This entry lists 6 T cell receptor beta chains sequenced from one sample in a study of shared clonotypes between healthy human individuals. Here immunoSEQ multiplex PCR was the method, and the copy in TCRdb shows in-frame clones only, minus some. The sample carries about 1.1 million clones, around 77% recorded once. The sequenced sample consisted of memory CD4+ T cells from PBMCs. This sample's subset: CD45RA-negative fraction. Receptors were obtained from a man between 18 and 35 years old in good health. Some clones in this sample may be carry-over from other donors' samples.

The chain joins TRBV27 to TRBJ1-5, with TRBD1 matching over 8 bases. This CDR3 region has 14 residues. Germline V CDR1 and CDR2: MNHEY, SMNVEV (reference sequence). The V segment lost 5 bases and the J segment 7 bases; nucleotides outside the gene matches: 7. This chain's CDR3 is CASSPRGRGQPQHF. CDR3 nucleotide sequence: TGTGCCAGCAGTCCCAGGGGGCGCGGGCAGCCCCAGCATTTT.

The chain recombines TRBV5-4 with TRBJ2-7, with TRBD2 identical over 13 bases. The CDR3 is made up of 16 amino acids. Germline CDR1 is SGHNT and CDR2 is YYREEE (reference sequence). V was clipped by 2 bases and J by 4 bases; unmatched bases: 6. CDR3 in amino acids: CASSFGGTSGTYEQYF. The DNA for the CDR3 is TGTGCCAGCAGCTTCGGAGGGACTAGCGGGACGTACGAGCAGTACTTC.

This clone was seen a single time. The rearrangement uses TRBV2 and TRBJ1-1; TRBD1 aligns across 9 bases. This CDR3 comprises 14 residues. CDR1 and CDR2 from the germline V gene are SNHLY and FYNNEI. Trimming at V came to 5 bases and at J to 5 bases, leaving 6 bases not matched to a gene. The CDR3, as DNA: TGTGCCAGCAGTTCCGACAGGGGGGGAACTGAAGCTTTCTTT. Translating it yields CASSSDRGGTEAFF.

This clone was seen a single time. V usage is TRBV4-2 and J usage is TRBJ1-4, with no clear D. The V gene lost 5 bases and the J gene lost 7 bases, with 14 bases spanning the gap. CDR1 and CDR2 (germline): LGHNA, YNFKEQ. The length of the CDR3 is 14 residues. The CDR3 loop is CASSSHGLGEKLFF. The CDR3 DNA is TGTGCCAGCAGCTCTCACGGACTCGGTGAAAAACTGTTTTTT.

The chain carries TRBV4-1 and TRBJ1-3; tentative D call: TRBD1 (5 bases). The CDR3 spans 17 residues. V shed 2 bases and J shed 4 bases, with 18 bases lying between them. CDR1 and CDR2 (germline): MGHRA, YSYEKL. CDR3: CASSQPPGTLGGNTIYF. CDR3 coding DNA: TGCGCCAGCAGCCAACCCCCCGGGACCCTGGGAGGAAACACCATATATTTT.

The V gene is TRBV18, the J gene TRBJ2-2, with D perhaps matching TRBD1 or TRBD2 (5 bases each). Germline V gene lookup returns CDR1 KGHSH and CDR2 LQKENI. V was pared by 3 bases and J by 8 bases, with 16 bases between. The CDR3 has 15 residues. CDR3 loop: CASSPPGRSSGELFF. The CDR3 region has the DNA TGTGCCAGCTCACCTCCGGGACGGTCATCTGGGGAGCTGTTTTTT.